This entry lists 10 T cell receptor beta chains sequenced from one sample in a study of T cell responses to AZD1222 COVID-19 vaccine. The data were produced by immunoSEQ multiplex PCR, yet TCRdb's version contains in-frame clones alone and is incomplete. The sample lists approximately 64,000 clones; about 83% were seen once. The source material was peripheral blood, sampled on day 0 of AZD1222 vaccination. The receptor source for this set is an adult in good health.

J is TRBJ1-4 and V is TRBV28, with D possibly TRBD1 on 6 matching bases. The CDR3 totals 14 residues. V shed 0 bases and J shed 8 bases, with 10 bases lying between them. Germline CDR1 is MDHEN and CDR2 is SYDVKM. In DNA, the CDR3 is TGTGCCAGCAGTTTATGGCAGGGGTGGGAAAAACTGTTTTTT. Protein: CASSLWQGWEKLFF.

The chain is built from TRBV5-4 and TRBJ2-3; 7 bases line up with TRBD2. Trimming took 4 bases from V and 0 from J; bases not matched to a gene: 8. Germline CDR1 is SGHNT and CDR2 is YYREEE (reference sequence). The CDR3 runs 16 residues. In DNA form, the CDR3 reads TGTGCCAGCAGCACCGTAGCGGGCTCTAGCACAGATACGCAGTATTTT. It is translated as CASSTVAGSSTDTQYF.

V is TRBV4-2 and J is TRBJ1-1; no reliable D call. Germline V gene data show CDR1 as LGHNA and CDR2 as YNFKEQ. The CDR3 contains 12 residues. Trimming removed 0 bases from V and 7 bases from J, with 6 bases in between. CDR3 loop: CASSQDGNEAFF. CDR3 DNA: TGTGCCAGCAGCCAAGATGGGAATGAAGCTTTCTTT.

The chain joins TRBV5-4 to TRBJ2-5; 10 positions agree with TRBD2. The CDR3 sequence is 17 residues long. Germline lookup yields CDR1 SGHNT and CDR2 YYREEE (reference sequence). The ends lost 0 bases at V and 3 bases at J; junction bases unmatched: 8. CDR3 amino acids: CASSLGASGGIKETQYF. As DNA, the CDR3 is TGTGCCAGCAGCTTGGGGGCTAGCGGGGGAATCAAAGAGACCCAGTACTTC.

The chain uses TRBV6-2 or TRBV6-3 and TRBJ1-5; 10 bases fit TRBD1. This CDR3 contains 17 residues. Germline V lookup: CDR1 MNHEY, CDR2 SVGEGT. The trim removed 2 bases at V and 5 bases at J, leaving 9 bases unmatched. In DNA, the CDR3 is TGTGCCAGCAGTTACAATCCGGGACAGGGGTTTGATCAGCCCCAGCATTTT. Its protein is CASSYNPGQGFDQPQHF.

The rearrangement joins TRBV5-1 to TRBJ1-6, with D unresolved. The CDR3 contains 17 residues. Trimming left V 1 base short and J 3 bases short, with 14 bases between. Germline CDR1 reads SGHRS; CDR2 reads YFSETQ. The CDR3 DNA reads TGCGCCAGCAGCTTGTTTGGCGGGAACCACTATAATTCACCCCTCCACTTT. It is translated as CASSLFGGNHYNSPLHF.

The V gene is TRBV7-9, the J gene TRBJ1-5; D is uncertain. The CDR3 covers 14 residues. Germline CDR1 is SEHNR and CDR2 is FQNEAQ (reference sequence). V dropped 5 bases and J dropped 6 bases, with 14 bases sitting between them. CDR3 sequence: CASSNPGSGQPQHF. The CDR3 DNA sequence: TGTGCCAGCAGCAACCCTGGGAGCGGTCAGCCCCAGCATTTT.

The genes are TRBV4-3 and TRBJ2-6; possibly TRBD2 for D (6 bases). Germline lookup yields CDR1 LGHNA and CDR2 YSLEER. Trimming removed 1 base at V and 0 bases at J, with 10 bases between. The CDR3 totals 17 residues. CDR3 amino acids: CASSQGIGGSGANVLTF. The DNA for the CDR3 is TGCGCCAGCAGCCAAGGCATCGGGGGCTCTGGGGCCAACGTCCTGACTTTC.

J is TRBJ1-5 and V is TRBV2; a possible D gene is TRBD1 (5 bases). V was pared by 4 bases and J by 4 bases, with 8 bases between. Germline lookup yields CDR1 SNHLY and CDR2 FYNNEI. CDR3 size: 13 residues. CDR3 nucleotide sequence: TGTGCCAGCAGTGTTGAGGGGAATCAGCCCCAGCATTTT. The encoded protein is CASSVEGNQPQHF.

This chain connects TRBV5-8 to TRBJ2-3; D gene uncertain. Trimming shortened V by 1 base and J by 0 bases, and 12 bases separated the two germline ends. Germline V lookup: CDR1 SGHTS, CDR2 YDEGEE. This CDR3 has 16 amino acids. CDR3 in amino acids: CASSLSFGGSTDTQYF. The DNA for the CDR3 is TGTGCCAGCAGCTTGTCATTCGGCGGTAGCACAGATACGCAGTATTTT.